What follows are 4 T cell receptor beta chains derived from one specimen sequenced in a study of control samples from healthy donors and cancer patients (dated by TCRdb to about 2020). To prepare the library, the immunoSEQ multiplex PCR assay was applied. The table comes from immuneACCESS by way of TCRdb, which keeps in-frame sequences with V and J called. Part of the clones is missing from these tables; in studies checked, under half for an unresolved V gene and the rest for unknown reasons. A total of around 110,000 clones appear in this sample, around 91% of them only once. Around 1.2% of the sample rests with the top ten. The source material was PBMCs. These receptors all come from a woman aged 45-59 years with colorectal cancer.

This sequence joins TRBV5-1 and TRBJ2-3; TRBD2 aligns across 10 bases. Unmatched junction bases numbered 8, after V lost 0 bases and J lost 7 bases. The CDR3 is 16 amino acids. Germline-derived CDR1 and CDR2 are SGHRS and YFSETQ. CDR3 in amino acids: CASSLDSLAGVYTQYF. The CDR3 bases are TGCGCCAGCAGCTTGGATTCCCTAGCGGGAGTTTATACGCAGTATTTT.

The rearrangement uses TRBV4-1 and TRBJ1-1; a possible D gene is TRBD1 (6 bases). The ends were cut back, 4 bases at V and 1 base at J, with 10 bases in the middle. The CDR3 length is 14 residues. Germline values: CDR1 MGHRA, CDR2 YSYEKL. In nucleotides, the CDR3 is TGCGCCAGCAGCCTGAGGACAGCGAACACTGAAGCTTTCTTT. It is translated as CASSLRTANTEAFF.

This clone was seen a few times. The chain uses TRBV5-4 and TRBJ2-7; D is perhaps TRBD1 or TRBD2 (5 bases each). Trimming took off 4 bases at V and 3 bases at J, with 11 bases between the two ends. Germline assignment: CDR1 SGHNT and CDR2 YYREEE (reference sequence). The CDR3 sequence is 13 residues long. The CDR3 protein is CASSRGRNYEQYF. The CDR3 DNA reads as TGTGCCAGCAGCCGGGGACGGAACTACGAGCAGTACTTC. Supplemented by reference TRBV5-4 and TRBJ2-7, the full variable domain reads ETGVTQSPTHLIKTRGQQVTLRCSSQSGHNTVSWYQQALGQGPQFIFQYYREEENGRGNFPPRFSGLQFPNYSSELNVNALELDDSALYLCASSRGRNYEQYFGPGTRLTVT.

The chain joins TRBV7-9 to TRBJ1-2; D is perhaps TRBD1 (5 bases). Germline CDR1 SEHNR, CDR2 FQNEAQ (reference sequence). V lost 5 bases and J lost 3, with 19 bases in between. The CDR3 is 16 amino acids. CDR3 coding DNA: TGTGCCAGCAGCGCCGAGCTCAGGGTCATAGACTATGGCTACACCTTC. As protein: CASSAELRVIDYGYTF.